This TCR beta chain was sequenced in a study of control samples from healthy donors and cancer patients. This CDR3 contains 15 residues. V lost 0 bases to trimming and J lost 5 bases; unmatched junction nucleotides: 3. CDR1 and CDR2 from the germline V gene are SGHDT and YYEEEE. TCRdb keeps only in-frame clones here, not all; method: immunoSEQ multiplex PCR. The sample has about 130,000 clones; approximately 90% are singletons. The source is a man between 40 and 49 years old in good health. Sequenced sample: blood. The chain employs TRBV5-6 and TRBJ1-5; 9 nucleotides line up with TRBD1. The CDR3 nucleotides are TGTGCCAGCAGCTTGGGACAGGGGGTTTATCAGCCCCAGCATTTT. It codes for CASSLGQGVYQPQHF.